This entry lists 20 T cell receptor beta chains sequenced from one sample in a study of shared clonotypes between healthy human individuals. TCRdb keeps only in-frame clones here, not all; method: immunoSEQ multiplex PCR. The table records about 480,000 clones, 75% to 80% of them present only once. Sequenced sample: PBMCs. These receptors were collected from a woman aged 40 to 49 in good health. Some clones in this sample may be carry-over from other donors' samples.

This clone was recorded once. The chain recombines TRBV7-8 with TRBJ2-1; 9 positions match TRBD2. With 4 bases clipped from V and 1 base from J, the junction kept 2 bases outside the gene matches. The CDR3 covers 15 residues. The germline V gene has CDR1 SGHVS and CDR2 FQNEAQ. CDR3 sequence (DNA): TGTGCCAGCAGCTGGCGGGAGGGGTCCTACAATGAGCAGTTCTTC. It specifies CASSWREGSYNEQFF.

The chain links TRBV5-6 to TRBJ2-5; 10 bases line up with TRBD1. The J call may be mistaken, given a closer DNA end match to TRBJ2-7. Germline V gene lookup returns CDR1 SGHDT and CDR2 YYEEEE. The CDR3 totals 14 residues. CDR3 DNA: TGTGCCAGCAGCTTTGTATGGGACAGGGGCGAGCAGTACTTC. This codes for CASSFVWDRGEQYF.

V is TRBV4-3 and J is TRBJ2-7; D could derive from TRBD1 or TRBD2 (7 bases each). Trimming cost V 0 bases and J 7 bases, with 13 bases left between them. The germline CDR1 and CDR2 sequences are LGHNA and YSLEER. The length of the CDR3 is 14 residues. For the CDR3, the DNA is TGCGCCAGCAGCCAAGACGGCAGGGGGGGAGAGCAGTACTTC. It specifies CASSQDGRGGEQYF.

V and J are TRBV28 and TRBJ2-3; no firm D call. The V gene's germline CDR1 is MDHEN and CDR2 SYDVKM. The CDR3 runs 11 residues. The V and J ends lost 10 bases and 4 bases respectively, with 9 bases between them. CDR3 nucleotides: TGTGCCACCGAACTCGCAGATACGCAGTATTTT. Translated, it gives CATELADTQYF.

Only one count was recorded for this clone. The rearrangement joins TRBV10-3 to TRBJ1-3; D gene ambiguous. The CDR3 sequence is 16 residues long. Trimming shortened V by 4 bases and J by 0 bases, and 13 bases separated the two germline ends. The germline V gene has CDR1 ENHRY and CDR2 SYGVKD. The CDR3 loop reads CAISGIQIFSGNTIYF. The CDR3 DNA sequence: TGTGCCATCAGTGGTATACAGATCTTCTCTGGAAACACCATATATTTT.

This clone was recorded at least ten times. The rearrangement joins TRBV30 to TRBJ1-2; possibly TRBD1 for D (6 bases). V was cut by 3 bases and J by 5 bases, with 10 bases left in between. The CDR3 sequence is 12 residues long. Looked up from germline, CDR1 is GTSNPN and CDR2 is SVGIG (reference sequence). The CDR3 here is CAWRRGLYGYTF. DNA of the CDR3: TGTGCCTGGAGGAGGGGGTTATATGGCTACACCTTC.

This rearrangement joins TRBV7-2 to TRBJ1-6; D perhaps matches TRBD1 (5 bases). The germline V gene has CDR1 SGHTA and CDR2 FQGNSA. Trimming left V 1 base short and J 10 bases short, with 14 bases between. The CDR3 is 15 amino acids. CDR3 coding DNA: TGTGCCAGCAGCTTAGGTTCCGGGGGGGAGTCACCCCTCCACTTT. Residues: CASSLGSGGESPLHF.

The chain uses TRBV7-2 and TRBJ2-3; D could derive from TRBD1 or TRBD2 (5 bases each). The V gene's germline CDR1 is SGHTA and CDR2 FQGNSA. Trimming took off 1 base at V and 0 bases at J, with 8 bases between the two ends. The CDR3 loop spans 15 amino acids. The CDR3 DNA follows: TGTGCCAGCAGCTTAGTACGGGACAGCACAGATACGCAGTATTTT. This gives the protein CASSLVRDSTDTQYF.

The chain is built from TRBV7-9 and TRBJ2-5; D gene unclear. The CDR3 is 16 residues long. Trimming shortened V by 0 bases and J by 1 base, and 12 bases separated the two germline ends. Per germline, CDR1 SEHNR and CDR2 FQNEAQ (reference sequence). The CDR3 loop reads CASSLAAGIFQETQYF. CDR3 nucleotides: TGTGCCAGCAGCTTAGCAGCAGGAATCTTCCAAGAGACCCAGTACTTC. Full variable domain (remainder filled in from reference TRBV7-9 and TRBJ2-5): DTGVSQNPRHKITKRGQNVTFRCDPISEHNRLYWYRQTLGQGPEFLTYFQNEAQLEKSRLLSDRFSAERPKGSFSTLEIQRTEQGDSAMYLCASSLAAGIFQETQYFGPGTRLLVL.

This chain uses TRBV5-1 with TRBJ1-1; D is unresolved. This CDR3 region has 14 residues. Germline V CDR1 and CDR2: SGHRS, YFSETQ. The V end lost 4 bases, the J end lost 1 base, and 11 bases lay between the germline ends. The CDR3 loop reads CASSPSMGNTEAFF. CDR3 nucleotides: TGCGCCAGCAGCCCCAGTATGGGGAACACTGAAGCTTTCTTT.

J is TRBJ2-1 and V is TRBV5-4, with a tentative D call TRBD2 (6 bases). Germline V gene data show CDR1 as SGHNT and CDR2 as YYREEE (reference sequence). V dropped 1 base and J dropped 4 bases, with 15 bases sitting between them. CDR3 length: 16 amino acids. The CDR3 DNA reads TGTGCCAGCAGCTTGCAGATTAGCGGAGGTTACAATGAGCAGTTCTTC. Its translation: CASSLQISGGYNEQFF. The full variable domain, with the rest looked up from reference TRBV5-4 and TRBJ2-1, is ETGVTQSPTHLIKTRGQQVTLRCSSQSGHNTVSWYQQALGQGPQFIFQYYREEENGRGNFPPRFSGLQFPNYSSELNVNALELDDSALYLCASSLQISGGYNEQFFGPGTRLTVL.

The rearrangement joins TRBV7-2 to TRBJ2-1; unclear D gene. With 2 bases removed from V and 8 bases from J, the gap between germline ends came to 13 bases. The CDR3 length is 14 residues. CDR1 SGHTA and CDR2 FQGNSA come from the germline V gene. CDR3 residues: CASSLHPSLYEQFF. CDR3 DNA sequence: TGTGCCAGCAGCTTACACCCCTCCCTCTATGAGCAGTTCTTC.

The rearrangement links TRBV10-2 to TRBJ2-3; D may correspond to TRBD1 or TRBD2 (6 bases each). V shed 2 bases and J shed 4 bases, with 16 bases lying between them. CDR1 WSHSY and CDR2 SAAADI come from the germline V gene. This CDR3 has 16 amino acids. CDR3 loop: CASSEIMTEGADTQYF. CDR3 bases: TGCGCCAGCAGTGAGATTATGACGGAGGGGGCAGATACGCAGTATTTT.

The chain combines TRBV18 with TRBJ2-2; TRBD2 agrees at 15 bases. CDR1 and CDR2 (germline): KGHSH, LQKENI. V lost 0 bases to trimming and J lost 5 bases; unmatched junction nucleotides: 1. The CDR3 is 17 residues long. The CDR3 DNA follows: TGTGCCAGCTCACCACCGGGACTAGCGGGAGGTACCGGGGAGCTGTTTTTT. Its protein product is CASSPPGLAGGTGELFF.

The J gene is TRBJ1-6, the V gene TRBV28; 7 bases are a match to TRBD1. The junction had 7 bases not matched to a gene; V was cut back by 1 base and J by 10 bases. The CDR3 covers 15 residues. The germline V gene has CDR1 MDHEN and CDR2 SYDVKM. The CDR3 loop reads CASSLLRQGNSPLHF. DNA for the CDR3: TGTGCCAGCAGTTTATTACGACAGGGTAACTCACCCCTCCACTTT.

The chain uses TRBV4-2 and TRBJ1-3; 7 positions match TRBD1. CDR1 and CDR2 from the germline V gene are LGHNA and YNFKEQ. This CDR3 spans 15 amino acids. Losses at the gene ends were 7 bases for V and 3 bases for J; bases not matched to a gene: 9. This CDR3 is CASTDPWDSGNTIYF. Written as DNA, the CDR3 is TGTGCCAGCACCGACCCCTGGGACAGTGGAAACACCATATATTTT.

The chain employs TRBV27 and TRBJ2-7; 10 bases map to TRBD1. With V trimmed by 4 bases and J by 3 bases, 6 bases remained unmatched. This CDR3 comprises 15 residues. Germline CDR1 and CDR2: MNHEY and SMNVEV (reference sequence). CDR3 in amino acids: CASSSPGTGVYEQYF. The CDR3 bases are TGTGCCAGCAGTTCCCCCGGGACAGGGGTCTACGAGCAGTACTTC.

The chain is built from TRBV28 and TRBJ2-2; possible D gene TRBD2, 5 bases. The CDR3 length is 16 residues. CDR1 is MDHEN and CDR2 is SYDVKM in the germline V gene. V lost 2 bases and J lost 6, with 16 bases in between. CDR3 in DNA: TGTGCCAGCAGTTTACAACTAGGTTCCCCTCCCGGGGAGCTGTTTTTT. Its protein is CASSLQLGSPPGELFF.

This clone was detected a few times. The CDR3 reads CAEDPTYEQYF. CDR3 DNA: TGTGCCGAGGACCCTACTTACGAGCAGTACTTC. The chain is built from TRBV27 and TRBJ2-7; no firm D call. The CDR3 is made up of 11 amino acids. The ends were cut back, 11 bases at V and 4 bases at J, with 12 bases in the middle. From germline, CDR1 is MNHEY and CDR2 SMNVEV (reference sequence).

This rearrangement joins TRBV19 to TRBJ2-7; weak D call: TRBD2 (5 bases). CDR1 and CDR2 from the germline V gene are LNHDA and SQIVND (reference sequence). This CDR3 is 13 amino acids long. V was clipped by 1 base and J by 6 bases, with 10 bases between them. In DNA form, the CDR3 reads TGTGCCAGTAGTATAGTAAGTCGGGGCGAGCAGTACTTC. Encoded protein: CASSIVSRGEQYF.